The 32 T cell receptor beta chains given below trace back to one sample, sequenced in a study of T cell repertoires in cytomegalovirus infection. TCRdb reanalysed the reads using MiXCR and keeps one entry per CDR3 protein. Among over 45,000 distinct CDR3 sequences listed, more than 15% were seen once. For these TCRs, the target antigens are not known. Source: CD8+ T cells from cultured PBMCs, taken from culture after CMV antigen stimulation. Receptors originate from a human donor in good health (CMV status not recorded). Some clones in this sample may be carry-over from other donors' samples.

CDR3 in amino acids: CASSPLGRNQPQHF. CDR3 nucleotides: TGTGCCAGCAGCCCATTAGGACGCAATCAGCCCCAGCATTTT. J is TRBJ1-5 and V is TRBV7-2; D is undetermined. The CDR3 length is 14 residues. Per germline, CDR1 SGHTA and CDR2 FQGNSA. The V end lost 5 bases, the J end lost 2 bases, and 10 bases lay between the germline ends.

V gene TRBV7-2 combines with J gene TRBJ2-3, with 10 positions matching TRBD1. The J segment lost 4 bases and the V segment lost 1 base, leaving 5 bases of the junction unmatched. The CDR3 length is 16 residues. CDR1 and CDR2 from the germline V gene are SGHTA and FQGNSA. As DNA, the CDR3 is TGTGCCAGCAGCTTAGTCGACAGGGGGCCCCCAGATACGCAGTATTTT. Translated, it gives CASSLVDRGPPDTQYF.

The chain is built from TRBV6-5 and TRBJ1-6; D unresolved. Germline values: CDR1 MNHEY, CDR2 SVGAGI. V was cut by 2 bases and J by 10 bases, with 15 bases left in between. This CDR3 contains 15 residues. The CDR3 nucleotides are TGTGCCAGCAGTTACGCAGGTGGAGAGAGGTCACCCCTCCACTTT. Translated, it gives CASSYAGGERSPLHF.

The V call is TRBV4-2, the J call TRBJ2-5; 8 bases line up with TRBD1. Losses at the gene ends were 2 bases for V and 5 bases for J; bases not matched to a gene: 7. This CDR3 comprises 15 residues. Germline CDR1 is LGHNA and CDR2 is YNFKEQ. The CDR3 reads CASSQSSGGAETQYF. Here the CDR3 DNA reads TGTGCCAGCAGCCAAAGTTCAGGGGGCGCGGAGACCCAGTACTTC.

This sequence joins TRBV20-1 and TRBJ1-1, with a possible D match to TRBD1 (5 bases). Germline values: CDR1 DFQATT, CDR2 SNEGSKA (reference sequence). V was cut by 6 bases and J by 7 bases, with 12 bases left in between. CDR3 size: 11 residues. The CDR3 DNA follows: TGCAGTGCCTTTATACAGGTTGAAGCTTTCTTT. It is translated as CSAFIQVEAFF.

The chain couples TRBV19 to TRBJ1-5; the match to TRBD1 covers 7 bases. The CDR3 extends over 16 amino acids. The germline V gene encodes CDR1 LNHDA and CDR2 SQIVND (reference sequence). V gave up 6 bases and J gave up 4 bases; unmatched junction bases: 12. The CDR3 DNA follows: TGTGCCAGTAGGATAATCCGGGACAGTTATAATCAGCCCCAGCATTTT. Translated: CASRIIRDSYNQPQHF.

The rearrangement uses TRBV7-9 and TRBJ1-5; TRBD1 matches 9 bases. The CDR3 contains 17 residues. Germline CDR1 and CDR2: SEHNR and FQNEAQ (reference sequence). After removal of 3 bases from V and 2 bases from J, the junction contained 8 bases not matched to a gene. The CDR3 region is CASSLGGTGMGNQPQHF. The CDR3 DNA reads as TGTGCCAGCAGCTTGGGGGGGACAGGGATGGGCAATCAGCCCCAGCATTTT.

In this sample, this clonotype is large. The chain carries TRBV6-2 or TRBV6-3 and TRBJ2-1, with 11 bases identical to TRBD2. J lost 7 bases, V lost 6 bases, and 14 bases had no gene match. CDR3 length equals 17 residues. Looked up from germline, CDR1 is MNHEY and CDR2 is SVGEGT. CDR3 in DNA: TGTGCCAGCAGAGCGCTAGCGGGAGGTAATTTGGGTAATGAGCAGTTCTTC. This translates into CASRALAGGNLGNEQFF.

This chain connects TRBV5-4 to TRBJ2-1, with 10 nucleotides matching TRBD1. This CDR3 has 15 amino acids. Germline lookup yields CDR1 SGHNT and CDR2 YYREEE (reference sequence). With 1 base clipped from V and 4 bases from J, the junction kept 2 bases outside the gene matches. CDR3 sequence reads: CASSLRDRGYNEQFF. In DNA, the CDR3 is TGTGCCAGCAGCTTGCGGGACAGGGGTTACAATGAGCAGTTCTTC.

This clonotype was picked up many times. The rearrangement links TRBV6-1 to TRBJ2-3, with 7 bases matching TRBD2. The CDR3 has 16 residues. CDR1 is MNHNS, CDR2 SASEGT, per germline. V lost 5 bases to trimming and J lost 4 bases; unmatched junction nucleotides: 12. CDR3: CASSPREGPNSDTQYF. DNA of the CDR3: TGTGCCAGCAGTCCGAGGGAGGGGCCCAACTCAGATACGCAGTATTTT.

This clonotype was seen more than once but under ten times. This chain joins TRBV11-2 and TRBJ2-1; the D gene is possibly TRBD1 (6 bases). The CDR3 contains 15 residues. Deletions cut 5 bases from V and 8 bases from J, with 19 bases between. The germline V gene encodes CDR1 SGHAT and CDR2 FQNNGV. Here the CDR3 DNA reads TGTGCCAGCAGCGTAGGGGGAACGAACTGGGATGAGCAGTTCTTC. Translated, it gives CASSVGGTNWDEQFF. The variable domain in full, with the rest retrieved from reference TRBV11-2 and TRBJ2-1, is EAGVAQSPRYKIIEKRQSVAFWCNPISGHATLYWYQQILGQGPKLLIQFQNNGVVDDSQLPKDRFSAERLKGVDSTLKIQPAKLEDSAVYLCASSVGGTNWDEQFFGPGTRLTVL.

This clonotype was picked up many times. Relative to the germline gene, one junction end is altered; a read error may explain this. J is TRBJ1-6 and V is TRBV7-2; 8 bases are shared with TRBD1. The CDR3 runs to 16 residues. Germline loops: CDR1 SGHTA, CDR2 FQGNSA. CDR3 loop: CASSRIAGTGGSPLHF. In nucleotides, the CDR3 is TGTGCCAGCAGCCGGATCGCCGGGACAGGAGGGTCACCACTCCACTTT.

The CDR3 protein is CASSLGTGYYEQYF. DNA of the CDR3: TGTGCCAGCAGTTTGGGGACAGGGTACTACGAGCAGTACTTC. This rearrangement joins TRBV27 to TRBJ2-7; 9 bases agree with TRBD1. The CDR3 sequence is 14 residues long. V lost 3 bases to trimming and J lost 3 bases; unmatched junction nucleotides: 3. Germline V CDR1 and CDR2: MNHEY, SMNVEV (reference sequence).

This clonotype was seen more than once but under ten times. The J gene is TRBJ2-1, the V gene TRBV7-9, with 9 bases aligning to TRBD1. J gave up 7 bases and V 1 base, and 2 bases lay outside the gene matches. The CDR3 is 14 amino acids. The germline CDR1 and CDR2 sequences are SEHNR and FQNEAQ (reference sequence). In nucleotides, the CDR3 is TGTGCCAGCAGCTTAGGGGACAGGGCGAATGAGCAGTTCTTC. Translating it yields CASSLGDRANEQFF.

V usage is TRBV29-1 and J usage is TRBJ1-2, with D unclear. There are 15 residues in the CDR3. In germline, CDR1 is SQVTM, CDR2 ANQGSEA. Trimming stripped 1 base from V and 9 bases from J, with 21 bases between. The CDR3 loop is CSVEGPRRQENCYTF. The CDR3 DNA reads TGCAGCGTTGAAGGCCCCCGCCGCCAGGAGAATTGCTACACCTTC.

This CDR3 is CASSSPLGYRAIEQFF. The CDR3, as DNA: TGTGCCAGCAGCTCACCCCTAGGTTACCGGGCAATCGAGCAGTTCTTC. The chain employs TRBV7-8 and TRBJ2-1; no clear D gene. V was cut by 4 bases and J by 10 bases, with 23 bases left in between. This CDR3 has 16 residues. Germline CDR1 and CDR2: SGHVS and FQNEAQ.

This clonotype was detected ten times or more. CDR3 nucleotide sequence: TGTGCCAGCAGCCCGGGAGGGTTCTACAATGAGCAGTTCTTC. Translated, it gives CASSPGGFYNEQFF. J is TRBJ2-1 and V is TRBV7-3, with TRBD2 matching over 8 bases. Germline CDR1 is SGHTA and CDR2 is FQGTGA. Germline trimming cut 5 bases from V and 3 bases from J; bases unmatched to any gene: 3. This CDR3 has 14 residues.

About this clonotype: One junction end does not reproduce the germline sequence, and a read error may be involved. The V and J genes are TRBV4-1 and TRBJ2-1, with D unresolved. CDR3 size: 16 residues. Per germline, CDR1 MGHRA and CDR2 YSYEKL. CDR3 nucleotides: TGTGCCAGCAGCCAAGATTTGGCGAGCTCCTACAATGAGCAGTTCTTC. Its translation is CASSQDLASSYNEQFF.

This clonotype was counted between two and nine times. J is TRBJ2-5 and V is TRBV6-2 or TRBV6-3, with 10 bases that match TRBD2. V shed 5 bases and J 1 base; nucleotides not matched to a gene: 4. The germline gives CDR1 MNHEY, CDR2 SVGEGT. The CDR3 totals 15 residues. In DNA, the CDR3 is TGTGCCAGCAGTGGGGGACTAGCGAGCCAAGAGACCCAGTACTTC. It specifies CASSGGLASQETQYF.

This clonotype showed up just once. This rearrangement joins TRBV7-9 to TRBJ2-3, with D possibly being TRBD2 (5 bases). V was clipped by 4 bases and J by 0 bases, with 14 bases between them. Germline V gene sequence: CDR1 SEHNR, CDR2 FQNEAQ (reference sequence). The CDR3 runs 16 residues. Here the CDR3 reads CASSYPSRLSTDTQYF. Written as DNA, the CDR3 is TGTGCCAGCAGCTACCCTAGCCGCCTAAGCACAGATACGCAGTATTTT. The full variable domain, with the rest looked up from reference TRBV7-9 and TRBJ2-3, is DTGVSQNPRHKITKRGQNVTFRCDPISEHNRLYWYRQTLGQGPEFLTYFQNEAQLEKSRLLSDRFSAERPKGSFSTLEIQRTEQGDSAMYLCASSYPSRLSTDTQYFGPGTRLTVL.

In this sample, this clonotype turned up a few times. This sequence joins TRBV6-5 and TRBJ1-1, with D unclear. Germline V gene data show CDR1 as MNHEY and CDR2 as SVGAGI. V was trimmed by 4 bases and J by 6 bases, leaving 12 bases between them. The CDR3 sequence is 13 residues long. CDR3 amino acids: CASSSDGSSEAFF. The CDR3 DNA reads as TGTGCCAGCAGTTCAGACGGGAGCTCTGAAGCTTTCTTT.

This chain uses TRBV7-2 with TRBJ1-1, with D maybe TRBD1 (5 bases). Germline CDR1 is SGHTA and CDR2 is FQGNSA. The CDR3 has 15 residues. The germline V and J ends were trimmed by 1 base and 1 base, with 10 bases remaining between them. The DNA of the CDR3 is TGTGCCAGCAGCTTAGTTAGACAGCCGAACACTGAAGCTTTCTTT. Protein product: CASSLVRQPNTEAFF.

This clonotype came up many times. The chain is built from TRBV15 and TRBJ2-7, with TRBD1 matching over 10 bases. The V segment lost 5 bases and the J segment 5 bases; nucleotides outside the gene matches: 12. CDR1 LNHNV and CDR2 YYDKDF come from the germline V gene (reference sequence). CDR3 length: 16 residues. CDR3 sequence (DNA): TGTGCCACCAGCCAATTTTCCGGGACAGGGGCCCACGAGCAGTACTTC. It encodes CATSQFSGTGAHEQYF.

The V gene is TRBV7-2, the J gene TRBJ1-5; 7 positions match TRBD1. Losses at the gene ends were 5 bases for V and 7 bases for J; bases not matched to a gene: 8. This CDR3 spans 14 amino acids. The germline CDR1 and CDR2 sequences are SGHTA and FQGNSA. The CDR3 sequence is CASSTGVGDQPQHF. CDR3 nucleotide sequence: TGTGCCAGCAGCACAGGGGTCGGCGACCAGCCCCAGCATTTT. The variable domain in full, completed from reference TRBV7-2 and TRBJ1-5, reads GAGVSQSPSNKVTEKGKDVELRCDPISGHTALYWYRQSLGQGLEFLIYFQGNSAPDKSGLPSDRFSAERTGGSVSTLTIQRTQQEDSAVYLCASSTGVGDQPQHFGDGTRLSIL.

This clonotype was counted at least ten times. V gene TRBV5-1 combines with J gene TRBJ2-1; TRBD2 aligns across 11 bases. Per germline, CDR1 SGHRS and CDR2 YFSETQ. J was trimmed by 8 bases and V by 4 bases; bases with no gene match: 8. The CDR3 covers 15 residues. The CDR3 nucleotides are TGCGCCAGCAGCGGATTAGCGGGGGGGGCTGATGAGCAGTTCTTC. Its protein is CASSGLAGGADEQFF.

The gene calls are TRBV7-9 and TRBJ2-3, with D unclear. CDR1 and CDR2 from the germline V gene are SEHNR and FQNEAQ (reference sequence). V dropped 0 bases and J dropped 5 bases, with 9 bases sitting between them. This CDR3 has 14 residues. The CDR3 sequence: CASSLAGPVDTQYF. The CDR3 bases are TGTGCCAGCAGCTTAGCAGGTCCGGTAGATACGCAGTATTTT. Based on the CDR3 plus reference TRBV7-9 and TRBJ2-3, the full variable domain is DTGVSQNPRHKITKRGQNVTFRCDPISEHNRLYWYRQTLGQGPEFLTYFQNEAQLEKSRLLSDRFSAERPKGSFSTLEIQRTEQGDSAMYLCASSLAGPVDTQYFGPGTRLTVL.

There are many counts of this clonotype. J is TRBJ2-7 and V is TRBV6-5; D gene ambiguous. Trimming left V 8 bases short and J 3 bases short, with 14 bases between. Germline CDR1 is MNHEY and CDR2 is SVGAGI. The CDR3 is made up of 13 amino acids. The CDR3 spells CASARLRSYEQYF. Here the CDR3 DNA reads TGTGCCAGCGCCCGACTGAGGAGCTACGAGCAGTACTTC.

The V and J genes are TRBV2 and TRBJ2-3, with TRBD1 matching 8 bases. Germline lookup yields CDR1 SNHLY and CDR2 FYNNEI. Trimming took 8 bases from V and 3 from J; bases not matched to a gene: 7. The length of the CDR3 is 14 residues. The CDR3 DNA reads as TGTGCCAGCCCGACAGGGGCGAGGACAGATACGCAGTATTTT. This encodes CASPTGARTDTQYF.

This sequence joins TRBV27 and TRBJ1-1; D is unclear. Germline V gene lookup returns CDR1 MNHEY and CDR2 SMNVEV (reference sequence). Trimming left V 3 bases short and J 0 bases short, with 14 bases between. The CDR3 runs 16 residues. In nucleotides, the CDR3 is TGTGCCAGCAGTTTCTGGACTCCGGGCCTGAACACTGAAGCTTTCTTT. Translating it yields CASSFWTPGLNTEAFF.

This clonotype is classed as medium-sized. Written as DNA, the CDR3 is TGTGCTAGTGTCCTCCTCCTTAGCGGGGGGGCCTCTTCCGAGCAGTTCTTC. This encodes CASVLLLSGGASSEQFF. V is TRBV12-5 and J is TRBJ2-1, with 11 bases that match TRBD2. The CDR3 has 17 residues. J was trimmed by 10 bases and V by 7 bases; bases with no gene match: 18. The V gene's germline CDR1 is LGHNT and CDR2 FRNRAP.

V gene TRBV12-5 combines with J gene TRBJ2-7, with unresolved D. The CDR3 loop spans 15 amino acids. Per germline, CDR1 LGHNT and CDR2 FRNRAP. Trimming shortened V by 3 bases and J by 6 bases, and 18 bases separated the two germline ends. The CDR3 coding sequence is TGTGCTAGTGGTTTAGGTATGGCCCGATCGGGCGAGCAGTACTTC. The encoded protein is CASGLGMARSGEQYF. The entire variable domain, with the rest obtained from reference TRBV12-5 and TRBJ2-7, is as follows: DARVTQTPRHKVTEMGQEVTMRCQPILGHNTVFWYRQTMMQGLELLAYFRNRAPLDDSGMPKDRFSAEMPDATLATLKIQPSEPRDSAVYFCASGLGMARSGEQYFGPGTRLTVT.

The table lists this clonotype with a few counts. J is TRBJ2-7 and V is TRBV6-5; D is ambiguous. The CDR3 loop spans 14 amino acids. V lost 2 bases to trimming and J lost 6 bases, with 14 bases between them. Per the germline V gene, CDR1 is MNHEY and CDR2 is SVGAGI. CDR3 nucleotide sequence: TGTGCCAGCAGTTACGGGCAGGCAGGAGTCGAGCAGTACTTC. Its protein is CASSYGQAGVEQYF.